This entry lists 9 T cell receptor beta chains sequenced from one sample in a study of blood T cell repertoires in COVID-19. Measured with immunoSEQ multiplex PCR; TCRdb has only the in-frame clones, and not every one. The profile shows approximately 94,000 clones, 90% to 95% of them singletons. Specimen: peripheral blood. Every receptor here comes from a man over 45 with active COVID-19.

The chain uses TRBV2 and TRBJ1-1; D unresolved. CDR3 length: 10 amino acids. V lost 8 bases and J lost 1, with 2 bases in between. CDR1 and CDR2 from the germline V gene are SNHLY and FYNNEI. CDR3 in DNA: TGTGCCAGCCGGAACACTGAAGCTTTCTTT. The encoded protein is CASRNTEAFF.

V and J are TRBV25-1 and TRBJ1-1, with 7 bases identical to TRBD1. The CDR3 totals 14 residues. Germline V CDR1 and CDR2: MGHDK, SYGVNS. The trim removed 7 bases at V and 3 bases at J, leaving 8 bases unmatched. CDR3: CASTTYTGDTEAFF. The CDR3 DNA reads as TGTGCCAGCACAACTTATACAGGGGACACTGAAGCTTTCTTT.

The chain uses TRBV6-5 and TRBJ2-7, with 7 bases aligning to TRBD1. Losses at the gene ends were 0 bases for V and 4 bases for J; bases not matched to a gene: 6. The germline V gene encodes CDR1 MNHEY and CDR2 SVGAGI. This CDR3 spans 15 amino acids. Here the CDR3 reads CASSYSSRGSYEQYF. CDR3 bases: TGTGCCAGCAGTTACTCTTCCAGGGGGAGTTACGAGCAGTACTTC.

The V gene is TRBV10-3, the J gene TRBJ1-6; D might be TRBD1 (6 bases). V was shortened by 3 bases and J by 6 bases, with 12 bases between the two germline ends. CDR1 and CDR2 (germline): ENHRY, SYGVKD. The CDR3 length is 15 residues. DNA of the CDR3: TGTGCCATCAGTGAATCAGGGGTAGGTAATTCACCCCTCCACTTT. This encodes CAISESGVGNSPLHF.

The V call is TRBV30, the J call TRBJ1-6, with 8 bases aligning to TRBD1. The CDR3 has 14 residues. V gave up 2 bases and J gave up 13 bases; unmatched junction bases: 10. Germline CDR1 reads GTSNPN; CDR2 reads SVGIG (reference sequence). CDR3 sequence reads: CAWSPTGAAVPLHF. The CDR3 DNA sequence: TGTGCCTGGAGTCCGACAGGGGCCGCGGTGCCCCTCCACTTT.

The chain combines TRBV3-1 (or the pseudogene TRBV3-2) with TRBJ1-3, with D possibly TRBD1 on 5 matching bases. CDR1 is LGHDT, CDR2 YNNKEL, per germline (reference sequence). V lost 1 base and J lost 8, with 21 bases in between. This CDR3 spans 17 amino acids. As DNA, the CDR3 is TGTGCCAGCAGCCAAGCACTGGTCGGCCTCGGGGGGTACACCATATATTTT. Protein: CASSQALVGLGGYTIYF.

The genes are TRBV5-6 and TRBJ1-3; no definite D call. The CDR3 runs 16 residues. Germline-derived CDR1 and CDR2 are SGHDT and YYEEEE. The V gene lost 4 bases and the J gene lost 0 bases, with 14 bases spanning the gap. The DNA of the CDR3 is TGTGCCAGCAGCCCAGGAAGCTGGGCCTCTGGAAACACCATATATTTT. It encodes CASSPGSWASGNTIYF. Variable domain in full (rest from reference TRBV5-6 and TRBJ1-3): DAGVTQSPTHLIKTRGQQVTLRCSPKSGHDTVSWYQQALGQGPQFIFQYYEEEERQRGNFPDRFSGHQFPNYSSELNVNALLLGDSALYLCASSPGSWASGNTIYFGEGSWLTVV.

This clone was found once. The chain links TRBV4-1 to TRBJ1-5; 9 nucleotides agree with TRBD1. CDR1 is MGHRA, CDR2 YSYEKL, per germline. The V gene end was trimmed by 4 bases and the J gene end by 3 bases; junction bases not matched to a gene: 4. The CDR3 has 15 residues. The CDR3 loop is CASSLRDRDNQPQHF. DNA for the CDR3: TGCGCCAGCAGCCTCCGGGACAGGGACAATCAGCCCCAGCATTTT.

CDR3 in amino acids: CASSNSGGWYTEAFF. The CDR3 region has the DNA TGTGCCAGCAGCAACTCAGGGGGCTGGTACACTGAAGCTTTCTTT. The chain has TRBV5-4 and TRBJ1-1; 8 bases are a match to TRBD1. This CDR3 has 15 amino acids. Germline CDR1 and CDR2: SGHNT and YYREEE (reference sequence). V gave up 4 bases and J gave up 3 bases; unmatched junction bases: 8.